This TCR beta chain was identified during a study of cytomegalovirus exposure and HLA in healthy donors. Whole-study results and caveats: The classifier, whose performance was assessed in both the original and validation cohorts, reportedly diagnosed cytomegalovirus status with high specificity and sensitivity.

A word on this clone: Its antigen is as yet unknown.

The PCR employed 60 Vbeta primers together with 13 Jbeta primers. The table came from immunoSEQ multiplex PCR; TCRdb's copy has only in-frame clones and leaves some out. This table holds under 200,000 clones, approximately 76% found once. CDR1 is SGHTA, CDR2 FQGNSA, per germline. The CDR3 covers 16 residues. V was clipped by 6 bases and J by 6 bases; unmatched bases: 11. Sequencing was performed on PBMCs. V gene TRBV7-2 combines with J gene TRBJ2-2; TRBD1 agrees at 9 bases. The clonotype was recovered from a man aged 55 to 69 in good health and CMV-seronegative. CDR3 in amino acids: CASRAPGTGPPGELFF. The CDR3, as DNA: TGTGCCAGCAGGGCGCCCGGGACAGGGCCCCCCGGGGAGCTGTTTTTT.